One sample yielded the 8 T cell receptor beta chains listed below, sequenced in a study of CD8+CD57+ T cells in acquired aplastic anemia. Individuals selected for sequencing had exhibited CD8+CD57+ cell expansion on flow cytometry. Researchers used genomic DNA as the template to profile TCR beta VDJ and CDR3. TCRdb itself ran the reads through MiXCR, one entry per CDR3 protein. This sample has under 350,000 distinct CDR3 sequences, with 45% to 65% found just once. The sample was sorted CD4+, CD8+, or CD8+CD57+ T cells (not recorded which) from PBMCs. The receptors were gathered from a human donor with aplastic anemia.

This clonotype was seen many times. This rearrangement joins TRBV6-5 to TRBJ2-5; TRBD2 agrees at 12 bases. Trimming removed 5 bases from V and 5 bases from J; junction bases left unmatched: 9. Germline-derived CDR1 and CDR2 are MNHEY and SVGAGI. CDR3 size: 16 residues. CDR3 nucleotide sequence: TGTGCCAGCAGTCGGACTAGCGGGGAGGTGGGGGAGACCCAGTACTTC. Amino acids: CASSRTSGEVGETQYF.

In this sample, this clonotype turned up a few times. This sequence may be a read error, since a much larger clone differs from it by one base. The rearrangement joins TRBV11-1 to TRBJ2-1, with 14 positions matching TRBD2. Germline V gives CDR1 SGHAT, CDR2 FQDESV (reference sequence). This CDR3 spans 15 amino acids. CDR3 bases: TGTGCCGGCAGCGCGGGACTAGCGGGGGACAATGAGCAGTTCTTC. This encodes CAGSAGLAGDNEQFF.

This clonotype was seen repeatedly, ten times or more. The V call is TRBV6-5, the J call TRBJ1-2; 7 bases are shared with TRBD1. CDR1 and CDR2 (germline): MNHEY, SVGAGI. The CDR3 runs to 14 residues. Losses at the gene ends were 6 bases for V and 6 bases for J; bases not matched to a gene: 10. CDR3 sequence (DNA): TGTGCCAGCAGGACAGGGCCGGGCAAGGATGGCTACACCTTC. It yields the protein CASRTGPGKDGYTF.

The chain combines TRBV7-2 with TRBJ2-7, with 9 bases that match TRBD2. This CDR3 has 15 residues. CDR1 is SGHTA, CDR2 FQGNSA, per germline. Trimming removed 4 bases from V and 0 bases from J; junction bases left unmatched: 4. CDR3 DNA sequence: TGTGCCAGCAGCTCGTCTAGCGGGGACTCCTACGAGCAGTACTTC. It is translated as CASSSSSGDSYEQYF.

This chain uses TRBV7-2 with TRBJ2-7; no firm D call. This CDR3 has 16 residues. The V and J ends lost 5 bases and 3 bases respectively, with 20 bases between them. CDR1 and CDR2 from the germline V gene are SGHTA and FQGNSA. CDR3 DNA: TGTGCCAGCAGCCAAGGGCCCATGGGGTACGACTACGAGCAGTACTTC. It specifies CASSQGPMGYDYEQYF.

This clonotype has ten or more counts. The V call is TRBV6-5, the J call TRBJ2-3, with D perhaps TRBD2 (5 bases). Trimming left V 0 bases short and J 1 base short, with 11 bases between. The germline V gene has CDR1 MNHEY and CDR2 SVGAGI. There are 16 residues in the CDR3. CDR3 sequence reads: CASSYSKGGRTDTQYF. The CDR3 DNA is TGTGCCAGCAGTTACTCGAAAGGAGGACGCACAGATACGCAGTATTTT.

The chain recombines TRBV5-1 with TRBJ1-1; D is uncertain. The germline V gene encodes CDR1 SGHRS and CDR2 YFSETQ. This CDR3 is 14 amino acids long. V lost 3 bases and J 1 base, leaving 10 bases between the germline ends. This CDR3 is CASSSGRPNTEAFF. The CDR3 DNA follows: TGCGCCAGCAGCTCTGGCAGGCCGAACACTGAAGCTTTCTTT. The whole variable domain, filled in from reference TRBV5-1 and TRBJ1-1, reads KAGVTQTPRYLIKTRGQQVTLSCSPISGHRSVSWYQQTPGQGLQFLFEYFSETQRNKGNFPGRFSGRQFSNSRSEMNVSTLELGDSALYLCASSSGRPNTEAFFGQGTRLTVV.

This clonotype was recorded at least ten times. The chain has TRBV18 and TRBJ2-7; TRBD2 agrees at 11 bases. Germline V gene sequence: CDR1 KGHSH, CDR2 LQKENI. This CDR3 is 16 amino acids long. Trimming cost V 0 bases and J 3 bases; bases outside gene matches: 4. The CDR3 nucleotides are TGTGCCAGCTCACCACCCCAGCTAGCGGGAGGCTACGAGCAGTACTTC. Amino acid sequence: CASSPPQLAGGYEQYF. The variable domain in full, with the rest retrieved from reference TRBV18 and TRBJ2-7, is NAGVMQNPRHLVRRRGQEARLRCSPMKGHSHVYWYRQLPEEGLKFMVYLQKENIIDESGMPKERFSAEFPKEGPSILRIQQVVRGDSAAYFCASSPPQLAGGYEQYFGPGTRLTVT.